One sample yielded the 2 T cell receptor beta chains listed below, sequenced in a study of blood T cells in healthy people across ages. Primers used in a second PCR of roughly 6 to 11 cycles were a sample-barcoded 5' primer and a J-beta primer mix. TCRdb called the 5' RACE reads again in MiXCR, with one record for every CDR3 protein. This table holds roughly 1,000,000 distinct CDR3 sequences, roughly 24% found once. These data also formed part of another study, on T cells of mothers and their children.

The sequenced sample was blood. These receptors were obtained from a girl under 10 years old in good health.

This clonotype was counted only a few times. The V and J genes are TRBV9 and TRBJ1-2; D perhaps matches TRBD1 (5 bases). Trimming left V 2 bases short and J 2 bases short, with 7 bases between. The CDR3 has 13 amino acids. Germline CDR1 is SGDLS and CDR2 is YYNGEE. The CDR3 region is CASSVRGNYGYTF. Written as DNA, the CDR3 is TGTGCCAGCAGCGTTCGGGGGAACTATGGCTACACCTTC.

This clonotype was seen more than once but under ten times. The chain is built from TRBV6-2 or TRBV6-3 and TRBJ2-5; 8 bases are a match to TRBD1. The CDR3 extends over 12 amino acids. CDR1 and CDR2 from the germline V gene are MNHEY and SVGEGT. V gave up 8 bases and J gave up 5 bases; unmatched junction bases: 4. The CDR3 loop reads CASGQGGETQYF. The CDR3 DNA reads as TGTGCCAGCGGACAGGGCGGGGAGACCCAGTACTTC.